This T cell receptor beta chain was retrieved from a study of shared clonotypes between healthy human individuals. Points from the study as a whole: Sharing across four donors was highest in naive CD4 (around 5%) and lowest in memory CD8 (roughly 0.4%). Sequencing depth was predicted to influence how clonotypes are shared among donors.

The donors were adults (healthy and HIV-negative) with no recent acute infections or vaccinations. Per germline, CDR1 MNHNY and CDR2 SVGAGI (reference sequence). The CDR3 has 13 residues. Trimming removed 5 bases at V and 1 base at J, with 8 bases between. Genomic DNA belonging to each subset was distributed in equal measure over several immunoSEQ plates. Some clones are missing from TCRdb's copy, which holds only in-frame ones; the method was immunoSEQ multiplex PCR. Counted here are 2 million to 2.5 million clones, around 95% occurring once; the ten biggest clones make up around 0.13%. As regards this clone: Its antigen remains unidentified.

The sequence derives from a young man in good health. Sequencing was carried out using naive CD4+ T cells sorted from blood. Subset given: CD45RA+ positively selected. The genes are TRBV6-6 and TRBJ1-1; D not resolved. The CDR3 nucleotides read TGTGCCAGCAGTGGTCCAGAGAACACTGAAGCTTTCTTT. As protein: CASSGPENTEAFF.